This T cell receptor (beta chain) was documented in a study of T-cell memory formation after mild COVID-19. This clonotype has a handful of counts. Using its own MiXCR run on the 5' RACE reads, TCRdb lists one record per CDR3 protein. This table has just over 400,000 distinct CDR3 sequences, under 25% appearing once. CDR1 LGHNA and CDR2 YSLEER come from the germline V gene. The ends were cut back, 0 bases at V and 4 bases at J, with 16 bases in the middle. CDR3 length: 17 residues. Sequenced sample: PBMCs or a T cell subset sorted from them (not recorded which). This sequence joins TRBV4-3 and TRBJ2-1; unclear D gene. The sequence derives from an adult woman who had mild COVID-19 (a few samples of this study predate the infection). Cell type and time point are not known. CDR3 amino acids: CASSQDFWSVGYNEQFF. The CDR3 bases are TGCGCCAGCAGCCAAGATTTCTGGTCGGTGGGATACAATGAGCAGTTCTTC.